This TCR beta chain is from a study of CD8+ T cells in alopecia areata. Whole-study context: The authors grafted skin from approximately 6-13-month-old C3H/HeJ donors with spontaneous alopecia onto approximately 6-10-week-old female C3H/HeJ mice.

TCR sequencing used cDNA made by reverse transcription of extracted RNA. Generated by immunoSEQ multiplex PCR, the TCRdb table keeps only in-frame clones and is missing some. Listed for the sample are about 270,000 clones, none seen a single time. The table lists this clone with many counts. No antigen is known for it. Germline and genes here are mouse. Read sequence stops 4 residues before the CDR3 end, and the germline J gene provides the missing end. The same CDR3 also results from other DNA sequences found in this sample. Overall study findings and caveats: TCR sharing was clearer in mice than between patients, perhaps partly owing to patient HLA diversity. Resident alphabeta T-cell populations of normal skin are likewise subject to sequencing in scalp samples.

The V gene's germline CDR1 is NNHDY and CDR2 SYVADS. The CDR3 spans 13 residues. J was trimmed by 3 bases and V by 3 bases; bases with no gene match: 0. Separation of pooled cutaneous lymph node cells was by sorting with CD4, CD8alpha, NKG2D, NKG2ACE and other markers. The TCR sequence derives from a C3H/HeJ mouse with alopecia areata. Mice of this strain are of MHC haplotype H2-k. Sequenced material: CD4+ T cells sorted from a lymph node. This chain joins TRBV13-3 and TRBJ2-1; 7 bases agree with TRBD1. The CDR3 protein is CASSGDSYAEQFF. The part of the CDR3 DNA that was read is TGTGCCAGCAGTGGGGACAGCTATGCT.